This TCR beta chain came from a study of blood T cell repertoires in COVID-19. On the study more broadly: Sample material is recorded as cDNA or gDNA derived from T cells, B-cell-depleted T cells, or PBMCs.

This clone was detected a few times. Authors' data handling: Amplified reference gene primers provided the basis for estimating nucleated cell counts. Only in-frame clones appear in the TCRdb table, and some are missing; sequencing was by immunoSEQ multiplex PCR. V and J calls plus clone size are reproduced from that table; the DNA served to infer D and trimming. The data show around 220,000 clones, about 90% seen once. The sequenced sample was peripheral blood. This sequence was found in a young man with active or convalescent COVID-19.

The CDR3 nucleotides are TGTGCCATCAGTGAGTCGTCAAGGGGTAAGGTCGAGCAGTACTTC. Encoded protein: CAISESSRGKVEQYF. This chain links TRBV10-3 with TRBJ2-7, with D perhaps TRBD1 (5 bases). The ends were cut back, 0 bases at V and 6 bases at J, with 15 bases in the middle. CDR1 is ENHRY, CDR2 SYGVKD, per germline. This CDR3 is built from 15 residues.